The TCR beta chain described here comes from a study of blood T cell repertoires in COVID-19. Study background: There were acute and convalescent COVID-19 samples, and they came from the United States, Italy and Spain. T cells, B-cell-depleted T cells, or PBMCs provided the cDNA or gDNA that served as material.

How the authors handled the data: Using reference gene primer amplification, nucleated cell counts were estimated. The method was immunoSEQ multiplex PCR; TCRdb's version includes in-frame clones alone and lacks a portion of them. That table supplies the V and J calls and clone size; D and trimming were determined from the DNA. The data show over 100,000 clones, about 89% seen once. V was cut by 4 bases and J by 7 bases, with 10 bases left in between. There are 12 residues in the CDR3. Germline assignment: CDR1 SGHTA and CDR2 FQGNSA. Sequencing used peripheral blood. The chain employs TRBV7-2 and TRBJ1-1; D is perhaps TRBD1 (5 bases). The receptor's source is a man aged 35-49 years with acute or convalescent COVID-19. The CDR3 sequence is CASSSNRLEAFF. CDR3 sequence (DNA): TGTGCCAGCAGCTCCAACAGGCTTGAAGCTTTCTTT.